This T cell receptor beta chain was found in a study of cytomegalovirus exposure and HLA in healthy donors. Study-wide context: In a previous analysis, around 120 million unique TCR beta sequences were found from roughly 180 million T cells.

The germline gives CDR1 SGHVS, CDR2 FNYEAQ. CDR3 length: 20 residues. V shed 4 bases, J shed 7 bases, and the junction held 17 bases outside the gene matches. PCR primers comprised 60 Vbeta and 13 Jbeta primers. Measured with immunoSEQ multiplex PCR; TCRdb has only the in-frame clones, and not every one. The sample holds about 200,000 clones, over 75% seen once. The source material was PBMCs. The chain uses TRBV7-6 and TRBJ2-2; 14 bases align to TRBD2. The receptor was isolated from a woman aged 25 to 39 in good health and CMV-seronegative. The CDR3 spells CASSYAPTSGGGPLSGELFF. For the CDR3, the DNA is TGTGCCAGCAGCTATGCCCCGACTAGCGGGGGGGGACCCCTTAGCGGGGAGCTGTTTTTT.